The present entry profiles one TCR beta chain with its context. The CDR3 spans 14 residues. Germline CDR1 SEHNR, CDR2 FQNEAQ (reference sequence). Trimming removed 1 base at V and 10 bases at J, with 16 bases between. The data were taken from a study of blood T cell repertoires in COVID-19. Background on the study: The study drew acute and convalescent COVID-19 samples from the United States, Italy and Spain. Nucleic acid was either cDNA or gDNA, and it came from T cells, B-cell-depleted T cells, or PBMCs.

Per the original data handling: Estimation of nucleated cell counts was performed using reference gene primer amplification. Libraries were prepared by immunoSEQ multiplex PCR; TCRdb keeps only in-frame clonotypes and omits some of them. That table gives V, J and clone size, and the DNA gave D and trimming. The sample consists of around 280,000 clones, approximately 83% of them appearing once. The origin of this receptor is a woman in her thirties who had recovered from COVID-19. Sequences were obtained from peripheral blood. This rearrangement joins TRBV7-9 to TRBJ1-2, with a possible D match to TRBD1 (5 bases). The CDR3 loop reads CASSLGRGMGDYTF. CDR3 coding DNA: TGTGCCAGCAGCTTAGGACGGGGGATGGGAGACTACACCTTC.